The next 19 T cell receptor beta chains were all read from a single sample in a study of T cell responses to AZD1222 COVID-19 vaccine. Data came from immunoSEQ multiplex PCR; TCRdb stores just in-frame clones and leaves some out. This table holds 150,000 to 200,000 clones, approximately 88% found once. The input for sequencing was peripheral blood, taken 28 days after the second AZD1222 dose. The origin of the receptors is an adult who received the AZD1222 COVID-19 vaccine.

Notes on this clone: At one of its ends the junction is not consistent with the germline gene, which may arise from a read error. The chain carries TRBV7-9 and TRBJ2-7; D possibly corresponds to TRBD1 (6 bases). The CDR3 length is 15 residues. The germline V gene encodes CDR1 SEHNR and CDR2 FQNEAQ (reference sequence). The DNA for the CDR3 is TGTGCCAGCAGCTTAGGACCCGACAGGACTTACGGGCAGTACTTC. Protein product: CASSLGPDRTYGQYF.

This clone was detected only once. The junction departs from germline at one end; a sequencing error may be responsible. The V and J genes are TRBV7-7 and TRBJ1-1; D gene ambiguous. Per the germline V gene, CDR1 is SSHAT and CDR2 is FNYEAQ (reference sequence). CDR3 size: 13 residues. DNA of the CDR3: TGTGCTAGCAGCCGCCACCTGAACACTGAAGCTTTCTTT. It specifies CASSRHLNTEAFF.

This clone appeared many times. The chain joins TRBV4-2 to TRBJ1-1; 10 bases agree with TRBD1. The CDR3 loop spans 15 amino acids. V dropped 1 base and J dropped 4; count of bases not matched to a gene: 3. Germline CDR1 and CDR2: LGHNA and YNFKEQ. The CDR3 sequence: CASSQARTGGTEAFF. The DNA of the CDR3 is TGTGCCAGCAGCCAAGCCCGGACAGGGGGCACTGAAGCTTTCTTT.

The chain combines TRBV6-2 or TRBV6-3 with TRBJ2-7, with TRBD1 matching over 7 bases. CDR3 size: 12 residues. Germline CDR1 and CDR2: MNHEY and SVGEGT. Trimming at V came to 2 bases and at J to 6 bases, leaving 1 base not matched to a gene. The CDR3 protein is CASSYGTAEQYF. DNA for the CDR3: TGTGCCAGCAGTTACGGGACAGCCGAGCAGTACTTC.

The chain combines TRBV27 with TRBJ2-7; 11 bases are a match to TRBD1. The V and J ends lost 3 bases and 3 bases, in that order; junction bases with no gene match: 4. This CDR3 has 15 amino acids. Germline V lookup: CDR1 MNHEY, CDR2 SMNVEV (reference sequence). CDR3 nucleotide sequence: TGTGCCAGCAGTTTTATCGGGACAGGGGGCTACGAGCAGTACTTC. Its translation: CASSFIGTGGYEQYF.

The chain's CDR3 is CASSIGFGQFF. The CDR3 nucleotides are TGTGCCAGTAGTATAGGTTTCGGGCAGTTCTTC. The rearrangement links TRBV19 to TRBJ2-1; D is uncertain. The CDR3 extends over 11 amino acids. Germline CDR1 and CDR2: LNHDA and SQIVND (reference sequence). The germline V and J ends were trimmed by 1 base and 12 bases, with 7 bases remaining between them.

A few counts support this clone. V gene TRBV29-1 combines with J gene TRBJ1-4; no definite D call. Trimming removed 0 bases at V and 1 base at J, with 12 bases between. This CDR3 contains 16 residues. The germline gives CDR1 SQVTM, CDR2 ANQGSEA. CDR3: CSVEDLRRETNEKLFF. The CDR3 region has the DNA TGCAGCGTTGAAGATCTAAGACGGGAAACTAATGAAAAACTGTTTTTT.

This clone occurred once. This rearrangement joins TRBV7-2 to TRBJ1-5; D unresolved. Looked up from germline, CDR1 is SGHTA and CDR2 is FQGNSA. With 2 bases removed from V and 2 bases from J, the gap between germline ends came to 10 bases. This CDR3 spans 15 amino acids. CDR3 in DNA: TGTGCCAGCAGCTTAAGCGTGTCGGGCAATCAGCCCCAGCATTTT. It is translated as CASSLSVSGNQPQHF.

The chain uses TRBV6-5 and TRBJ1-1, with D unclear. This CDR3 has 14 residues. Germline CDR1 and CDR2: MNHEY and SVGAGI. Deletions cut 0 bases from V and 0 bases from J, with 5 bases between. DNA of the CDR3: TGTGCCAGCAGTTACTCACAGTTGAACACTGAAGCTTTCTTT. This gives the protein CASSYSQLNTEAFF.

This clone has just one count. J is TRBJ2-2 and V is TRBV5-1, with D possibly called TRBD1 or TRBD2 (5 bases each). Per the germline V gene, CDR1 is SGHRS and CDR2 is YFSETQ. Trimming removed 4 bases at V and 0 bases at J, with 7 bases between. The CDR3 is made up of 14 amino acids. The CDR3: CASSGDPNTGELFF. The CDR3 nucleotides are TGCGCCAGCAGCGGGGACCCGAACACCGGGGAGCTGTTTTTT.

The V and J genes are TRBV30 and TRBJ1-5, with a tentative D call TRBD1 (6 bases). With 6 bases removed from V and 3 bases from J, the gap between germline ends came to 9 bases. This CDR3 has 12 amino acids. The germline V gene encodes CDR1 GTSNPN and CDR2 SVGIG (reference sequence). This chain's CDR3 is CACDRYNQPQHF. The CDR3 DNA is TGTGCCTGTGACAGGTACAATCAGCCCCAGCATTTT.

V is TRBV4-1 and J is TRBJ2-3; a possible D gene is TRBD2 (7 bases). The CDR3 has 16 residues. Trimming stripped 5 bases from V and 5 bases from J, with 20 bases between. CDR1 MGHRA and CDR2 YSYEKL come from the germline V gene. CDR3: CASSSLWGGVGDTQYF. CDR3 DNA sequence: TGCGCCAGCAGCTCCCTTTGGGGGGGCGTAGGAGATACGCAGTATTTT.

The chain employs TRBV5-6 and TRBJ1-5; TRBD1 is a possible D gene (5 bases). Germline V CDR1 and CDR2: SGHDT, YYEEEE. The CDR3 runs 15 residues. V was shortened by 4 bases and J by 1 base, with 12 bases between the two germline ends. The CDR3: CASSRRGVSNQPQHF. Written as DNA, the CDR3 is TGTGCCAGCAGCCGTCGGGGGGTCAGCAATCAGCCCCAGCATTTT.

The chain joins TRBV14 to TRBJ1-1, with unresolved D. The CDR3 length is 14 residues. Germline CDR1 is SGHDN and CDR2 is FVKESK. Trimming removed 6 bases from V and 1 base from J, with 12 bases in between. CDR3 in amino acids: CASSLIRANTEAFF. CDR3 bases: TGTGCCAGCAGTCTCATCCGGGCGAACACTGAAGCTTTCTTT. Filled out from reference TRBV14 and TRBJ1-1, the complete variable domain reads EAGVTQFPSHSVIEKGQTVTLRCDPISGHDNLYWYRRVMGKEIKFLLHFVKESKQDESGMPNNRFLAERTGGTYSTLKVQPAELEDSGVYFCASSLIRANTEAFFGQGTRLTVV.

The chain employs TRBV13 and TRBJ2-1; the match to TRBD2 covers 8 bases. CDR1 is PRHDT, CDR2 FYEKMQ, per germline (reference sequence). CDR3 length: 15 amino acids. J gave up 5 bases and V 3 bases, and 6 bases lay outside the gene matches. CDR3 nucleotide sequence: TGTGCCAGCAGCTTTTCACTAGCGGTGGACAATGAGCAGTTCTTC. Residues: CASSFSLAVDNEQFF. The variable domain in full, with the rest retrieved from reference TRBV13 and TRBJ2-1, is AAGVIQSPRHLIKEKRETATLKCYPIPRHDTVYWYQQGPGQDPQFLISFYEKMQSDKGSIPDRFSAQQFSDYHSELNMSSLELGDSALYFCASSFSLAVDNEQFFGPGTRLTVL.

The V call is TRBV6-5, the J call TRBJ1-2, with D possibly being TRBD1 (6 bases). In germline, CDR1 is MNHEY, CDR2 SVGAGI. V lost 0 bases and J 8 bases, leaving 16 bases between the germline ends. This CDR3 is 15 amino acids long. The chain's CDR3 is CASSYSTGLPWGYTF. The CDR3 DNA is TGTGCCAGCAGTTACTCGACAGGCCTACCCTGGGGCTACACCTTC.

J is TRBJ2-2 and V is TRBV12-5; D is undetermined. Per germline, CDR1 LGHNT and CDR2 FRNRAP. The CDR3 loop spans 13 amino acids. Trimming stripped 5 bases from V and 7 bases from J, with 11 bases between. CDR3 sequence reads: CASGPRVLGELFF. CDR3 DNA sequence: TGTGCTAGTGGTCCACGGGTACTCGGGGAGCTGTTTTTT.

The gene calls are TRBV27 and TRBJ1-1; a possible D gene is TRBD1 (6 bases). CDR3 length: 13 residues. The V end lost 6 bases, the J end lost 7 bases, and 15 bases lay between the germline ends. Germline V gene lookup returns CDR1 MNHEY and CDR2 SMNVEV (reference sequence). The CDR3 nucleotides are TGTGCCAGCAGCCCCTTGGGGGCCCGTGAAGCTTTCTTT. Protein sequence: CASSPLGAREAFF.

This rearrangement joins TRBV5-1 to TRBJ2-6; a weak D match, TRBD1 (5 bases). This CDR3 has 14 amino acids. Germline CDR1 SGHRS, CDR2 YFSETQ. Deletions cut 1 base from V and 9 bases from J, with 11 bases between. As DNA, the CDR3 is TGCGCCAGCAGCTTGACAACAGGAATCAACGTCCTGACTTTC. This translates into CASSLTTGINVLTF.